Listed below are T cell receptor beta chains from one sample, sequenced in a study of vaccination effects on CD4 cells after COVID-19. These receptors' targets are unknown. Repertoires were generated with immunoSEQ multiplex PCR, while TCRdb's copy carries only in-frame clones and drops some. The table records approximately 74,000 clones, roughly 75% of them present only once. The sample consisted of CD4+ T cells from PBMCs cultured without peptide, taken after COVID-19 vaccination. The source of these receptors is a human donor who received a COVID-19 vaccine. Both conserved end residues are part of each CDR3. D genes are given only for firm matches. Some rows have no size entry. The others give once, few or many, or a class for an expanded clone.

CDR3 DNA,CDR3 protein,J gene,V gene,clone size,D gene
TGTGCCAGCAGCTTGACTAGCGGGGGGCTCACAGATACGCAGTATTTT,CASSLTSGGLTDTQYF,TRBJ2-3,TRBV7-3,NA,TRBD2
TGTGCCAGCTCACCAATGGGGGCTTCGGGCACAGATACGCAGTATTTT,CASSPMGASGTDTQYF,TRBJ2-3,TRBV18,NA,NA
TGTGCCAGCACTATCGACAGGAACAATCAGCCCCAGCATTTT,CASTIDRNNQPQHF,TRBJ1-5,TRBV6-5,NA,NA
TGTGCCAGCAGTGCGAGGTTAGGGAACGGAAACACCATATATTTT,CASSARLGNGNTIYF,TRBJ1-3,TRBV2,NA,NA
TGTGCCAGCAGTTACCCCCGGACAGTTTCTCGCCAGCCCCAGCATTTT,CASSYPRTVSRQPQHF,TRBJ1-5,TRBV6-6,few,NA
TGTGCCAGCAGCCCGGGGACGGAGAACTATGGCTACACCTTC,CASSPGTENYGYTF,TRBJ1-2,TRBV9,NA,NA
TGTGCCAGTAGTATAGGGTCAGTTGGAGCTTTCTTT,CASSIGSVGAFF,TRBJ1-1,TRBV19,NA,NA
TGTGCCAGCAGCCAACGGACTAGCGGGGGGGGCACAGATACGCAGTATTTT,CASSQRTSGGGTDTQYF,TRBJ2-3,TRBV7-2,NA,TRBD2
TGCGCCAGCAGCCGGAGGGCAGGAAACACTGAAGCTTTCTTT,CASSRRAGNTEAFF,TRBJ1-1,TRBV5-1,NA,NA
TGTGCCAGCAGCCGTCTCTCCTATGGCTACACCTTC,CASSRLSYGYTF,TRBJ1-2,TRBV28,NA,NA
TGCGCCAGCAGTGACAACAGGGGGTTAACTGAAGCTTTCTTT,CASSDNRGLTEAFF,TRBJ1-1,TRBV10-2,NA,TRBD1
TGTGCCAGCAGCCGTCCTGGTCCAGATACGCAGTATTTT,CASSRPGPDTQYF,TRBJ2-3,TRBV14,NA,NA
TGTGCCAGCACCCCGAGTAGGACGGCGAACACTGAAGCTTTCTTT,CASTPSRTANTEAFF,TRBJ1-1,TRBV11-2,NA,NA
TGCGCCAGCAGCCGCCGGGACAGCAACACCGGGGAGCTGTTTTTT,CASSRRDSNTGELFF,TRBJ2-2,TRBV5-1,few,TRBD1
TGTGCCAGCAGCCTTGGTGCCCAAGGGGAGCAGTATTTT,CASSLGAQGEQYF,TRBJ2-3,TRBV7-3,NA,NA
TGCGCCAGCAGCCTGGGGGCCGGGCCGGGGGCGGTCAATGAGCAGTTCTTC,CASSLGAGPGAVNEQFF,TRBJ2-1,TRBV5-1,once,NA
TGCGCCAGCAGCTTGGCCCTGGCGGGGGGCTACAATGAGCAGTTCTTC,CASSLALAGGYNEQFF,TRBJ2-1,TRBV5-1,NA,TRBD2
TGTGCCAGCAGCTTGGGACAGGGGAGGCAAGGCGGGGAGCTGTTTTTT,CASSLGQGRQGGELFF,TRBJ2-2,TRBV11-2,NA,TRBD1
TGTGCCAGCAGCCTTAAAGCGGGCGCCTACACCTTC,CASSLKAGAYTF,TRBJ1-2,TRBV3-1/TRBV3-2,few,NA
TGTGCCACCAGTCAGAGAAACACCGGGGAGCTGTTTTTT,CATSQRNTGELFF,TRBJ2-2,TRBV24-1,NA,NA
TGCGCCAGCAGCTTCTCGGGTTCCGGTGAAACTAATGAAAAACTGTTTTTT,CASSFSGSGETNEKLFF,TRBJ1-4,TRBV5-1,NA,NA
TGTGCCAGCATTAGGGACAGGGGGAACACTGAAGCTTTCTTT,CASIRDRGNTEAFF,TRBJ1-1,TRBV2,NA,TRBD1
TGTGCCAGTAGTAGACCCGGACAGGGAAGTGGCTACACCTTC,CASSRPGQGSGYTF,TRBJ1-2,TRBV19,NA,TRBD1
TGTGCCAGCAGCTTAGCCCCATATAGCAATCAGCCCCAGCATTTT,CASSLAPYSNQPQHF,TRBJ1-5,TRBV11-2,NA,NA
TGTGCCAGCAGCCGGGGCAGGGCGCAATATGGCTACACCTTC,CASSRGRAQYGYTF,TRBJ1-2,TRBV3-1/TRBV3-2,NA,NA
TGCGCCAGCAGTAACGGAGGCTCTGGGGCCAACGTCCTGACTTTC,CASSNGGSGANVLTF,TRBJ2-6,TRBV10-1,few,NA
TGTGCCAGCAGAACAGGGGGCAGCACCGGGGAGCTGTTTTTT,CASRTGGSTGELFF,TRBJ2-2,TRBV6-4,few,TRBD1
TGTGCCAGCAGCTCGGACAGAGCAGAGACCCAGTACTTC,CASSSDRAETQYF,TRBJ2-5,TRBV7-2,NA,NA
TGTGCCAGCTCACCAGATCAGGGGATGAACACTGAAGCTTTCTTT,CASSPDQGMNTEAFF,TRBJ1-1,TRBV18,NA,NA
TGTGCCAGCAGCTTAGATAGCGGGGGCTCTGGGGCCAACGTCCTGACTTTC,CASSLDSGGSGANVLTF,TRBJ2-6,TRBV7-2,NA,TRBD2
TGTGCCAGCAGCTTAGCTGACAGAAGAATGAACACTGAAGCTTTCTTT,CASSLADRRMNTEAFF,TRBJ1-1,TRBV7-8,NA,NA
TGTGCCAGCAGCTCGACCCCCGACAATGAGCAGTTCTTC,CASSSTPDNEQFF,TRBJ2-1,TRBV7-2,NA,NA
TGCGCCAGCAGCTTAGGGGCCGCCGTTGGGGGAGAGACCCAGTACTTC,CASSLGAAVGGETQYF,TRBJ2-5,TRBV5-1,NA,NA
TGTGCCAGCAGCTTGCAGGGGGGTGGTGAAAAACTGTTTTTT,CASSLQGGGEKLFF,TRBJ1-4,TRBV5-4,NA,TRBD1
TGCGCCAGCAGCCAAAGGTATCGCGGGGGTATCACAGATACGCAGTATTTT,CASSQRYRGGITDTQYF,TRBJ2-3,TRBV4-3,few,TRBD2
TGTGCCAGCAGCCAACCGGGACAGGGGTACGAAAAACTGTTTTTT,CASSQPGQGYEKLFF,TRBJ1-4,TRBV4-2,NA,TRBD1
TGTGCCAGCAGCCAGGGACAGCGGGAAGAGACCCAGTACTTC,CASSQGQREETQYF,TRBJ2-5,TRBV5-4,NA,NA
TGTGCCAGCAGCTTGAGGGAGAGCAATCAGCCCCAGCATTTT,CASSLRESNQPQHF,TRBJ1-5,TRBV5-6,NA,NA
TGTGCCAGCAGCTTAGTAGGAGCCCAAAACACTGAAGCTTTCTTT,CASSLVGAQNTEAFF,TRBJ1-1,TRBV7-9,NA,NA
TGTGCCGGAACAGGGGGAAGATCCGGGGAGCTGTTTTTT,CAGTGGRSGELFF,TRBJ2-2,TRBV7-8,once,TRBD1
TGTGCCAGCTCACCAGGCAAGGCTAGCAATCAGCCCCAGCATTTT,CASSPGKASNQPQHF,TRBJ1-5,TRBV18,few,NA
TGCAGCGCCGGAGCCCCAGCAGGGCACAGCCAAGAGACCCAGTACTTC,CSAGAPAGHSQETQYF,TRBJ2-5,TRBV29-1,NA,NA
TGTGCCAGCGGGCACCACAATCAGCCCCAGCATTTT,CASGHHNQPQHF,TRBJ1-5,TRBV28,NA,NA
TGTGCCAGCACCAAAGGGGATACGCAGTATTTT,CASTKGDTQYF,TRBJ2-3,TRBV25-1,few,NA
TGTGCCAGCAGCTCACAGACAGGAAACATTCAGTACTTC,CASSSQTGNIQYF,TRBJ2-4,TRBV5-5,NA,NA
TGTGCCAGCAGCCAAATTTCGACGGGGGTTAATTCACCCCTCCACTTT,CASSQISTGVNSPLHF,TRBJ1-6,TRBV3-1/TRBV3-2,NA,NA
TGTGCCAGCAGCTCCCTAGGTGGGCCCCAGCATTTT,CASSSLGGPQHF,TRBJ1-5,TRBV7-9,NA,NA
TGTGCCAGCAGCCGGACAGGGACTAATGAAAAACTGTTTTTT,CASSRTGTNEKLFF,TRBJ1-4,TRBV9,NA,TRBD1
TGTGCCAGCAGCAGACGGGGGGGTTACAATGAGCAGTTCTTC,CASSRRGGYNEQFF,TRBJ2-1,TRBV7-2,NA,TRBD2
TGTGCCAGCAGCTTGGGACTAGGGGGACAGGGTGAAAAACTGTTTTTT,CASSLGLGGQGEKLFF,TRBJ1-4,TRBV7-9,NA,TRBD1
TGTGCCAGCAGTCGGGGGGGCGGCCAAGAGACCCAGTACTTC,CASSRGGGQETQYF,TRBJ2-5,TRBV6-5,NA,TRBD2
TGTGCCAGCAGCAGCGGGCCTGGTTCCTACAATGAGCAGTTCTTC,CASSSGPGSYNEQFF,TRBJ2-1,TRBV7-3,NA,NA